This TCR beta chain was obtained from a study of siplizumab effects on memory and regulatory T cells. Whole-study findings and limits: The suppressive capacity of proliferating Tregs from siplizumab cultures remained unconfirmed. Phenotypic classification as naive or memory proved unattainable for roughly 80-96% of proliferating CD4+ or CD8+ clones. Naive T cells were seen as more diverse than memory cells and as major alloresponse contributors.

TCRdb's table, derived via immunoSEQ multiplex PCR, lists solely in-frame clones and lacks some. The repertoire has 95,000 to 100,000 clones, over 90% of them found once; the top ten carry about 11%. This CDR3 is 13 amino acids long. Germline values: CDR1 KGHSH, CDR2 LQKENI. V was cut by 3 bases and J by 8 bases, with 13 bases left in between. Note on this clone: Its antigen is undetermined.

This chain connects TRBV18 to TRBJ1-2, with no clear D. The clonotype comes from a human donor in good health. The sample was non-Treg CD4+ T cells sorted from blood. The DNA of the CDR3 is TGTGCCAGCTCACCCCCCGGGGAAGGAGGCTACACCTTC. Translation gives CASSPPGEGGYTF.